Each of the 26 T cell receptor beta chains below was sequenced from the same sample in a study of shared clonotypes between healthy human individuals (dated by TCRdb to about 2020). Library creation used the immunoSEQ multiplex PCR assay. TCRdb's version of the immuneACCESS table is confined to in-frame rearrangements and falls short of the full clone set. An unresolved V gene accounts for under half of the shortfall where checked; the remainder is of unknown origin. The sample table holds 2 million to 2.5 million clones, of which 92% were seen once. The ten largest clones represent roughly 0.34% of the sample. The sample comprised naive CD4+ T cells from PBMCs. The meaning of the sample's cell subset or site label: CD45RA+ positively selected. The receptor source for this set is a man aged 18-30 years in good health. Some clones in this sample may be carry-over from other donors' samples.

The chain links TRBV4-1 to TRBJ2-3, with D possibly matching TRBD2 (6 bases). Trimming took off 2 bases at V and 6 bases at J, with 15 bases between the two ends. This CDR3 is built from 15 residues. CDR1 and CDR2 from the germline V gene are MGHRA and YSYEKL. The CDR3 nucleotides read TGCGCCAGCAGCCAAACGGGACTGCCAGCCGATACGCAGTATTTT. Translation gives CASSQTGLPADTQYF.

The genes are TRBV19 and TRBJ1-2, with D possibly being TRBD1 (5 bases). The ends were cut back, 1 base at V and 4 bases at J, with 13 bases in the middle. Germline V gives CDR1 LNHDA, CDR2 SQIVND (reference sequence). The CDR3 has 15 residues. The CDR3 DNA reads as TGTGCCAGTAGTATAGGGGGGGGTACTATCTATGGCTACACCTTC. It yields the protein CASSIGGGTIYGYTF.

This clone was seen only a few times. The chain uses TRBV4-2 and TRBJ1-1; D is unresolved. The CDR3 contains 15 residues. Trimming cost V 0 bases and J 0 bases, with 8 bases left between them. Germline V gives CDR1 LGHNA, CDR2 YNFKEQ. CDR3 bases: TGTGCCAGCAGCCAAGAGTTTCTGGTGAACACTGAAGCTTTCTTT. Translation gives CASSQEFLVNTEAFF.

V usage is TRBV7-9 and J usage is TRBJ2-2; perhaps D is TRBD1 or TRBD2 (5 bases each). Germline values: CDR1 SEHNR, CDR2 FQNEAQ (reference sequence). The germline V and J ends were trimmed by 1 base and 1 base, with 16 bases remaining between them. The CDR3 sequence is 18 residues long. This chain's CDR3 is CASSLGRSGRRNTGELFF. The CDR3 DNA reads TGTGCCAGCAGCTTAGGGAGGTCGGGACGGAGGAACACCGGGGAGCTGTTTTTT.

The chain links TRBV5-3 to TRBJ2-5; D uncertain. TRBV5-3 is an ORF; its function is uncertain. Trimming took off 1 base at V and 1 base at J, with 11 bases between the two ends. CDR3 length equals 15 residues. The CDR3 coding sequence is TGTGCCAGAAGCTTGCCGGAGAAGAGCCAAGAGACCCAGTACTTC. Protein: CARSLPEKSQETQYF.

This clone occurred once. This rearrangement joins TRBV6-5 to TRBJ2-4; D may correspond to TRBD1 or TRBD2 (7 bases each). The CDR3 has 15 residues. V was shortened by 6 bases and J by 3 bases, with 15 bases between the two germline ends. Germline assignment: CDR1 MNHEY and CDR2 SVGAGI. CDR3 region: CASSPGGVVKNIQYF. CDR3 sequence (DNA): TGTGCCAGCAGCCCAGGGGGGGTTGTCAAAAACATTCAGTACTTC.

For the CDR3, the DNA is TGTGCCAGCAGTCGTGTTGGGGATTACCAAGAGACCCAGTACTTC. Its protein product is CASSRVGDYQETQYF. The chain recombines TRBV9 with TRBJ2-5, with D unresolved. The ends were cut back, 5 bases at V and 0 bases at J, with 14 bases in the middle. The CDR3 consists of 15 residues. Germline CDR1 reads SGDLS; CDR2 reads YYNGEE.

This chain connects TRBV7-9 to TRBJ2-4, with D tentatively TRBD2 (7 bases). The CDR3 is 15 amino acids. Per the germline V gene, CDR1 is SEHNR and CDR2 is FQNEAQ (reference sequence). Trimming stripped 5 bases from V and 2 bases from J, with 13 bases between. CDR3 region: CASSPRGATKNIQYF. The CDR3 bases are TGTGCCAGCAGCCCACGGGGGGCGACCAAAAACATTCAGTACTTC. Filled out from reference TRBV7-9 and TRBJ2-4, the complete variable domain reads DTGVSQNPRHKITKRGQNVTFRCDPISEHNRLYWYRQTLGQGPEFLTYFQNEAQLEKSRLLSDRFSAERPKGSFSTLEIQRTEQGDSAMYLCASSPRGATKNIQYFGAGTRLSVL.

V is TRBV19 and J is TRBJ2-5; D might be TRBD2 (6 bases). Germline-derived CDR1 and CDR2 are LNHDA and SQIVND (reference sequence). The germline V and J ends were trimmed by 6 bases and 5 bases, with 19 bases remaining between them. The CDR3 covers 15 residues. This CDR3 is CASRSNRAGRETQYF. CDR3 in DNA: TGTGCCAGTAGATCAAATCGGGCAGGGAGGGAGACCCAGTACTTC.

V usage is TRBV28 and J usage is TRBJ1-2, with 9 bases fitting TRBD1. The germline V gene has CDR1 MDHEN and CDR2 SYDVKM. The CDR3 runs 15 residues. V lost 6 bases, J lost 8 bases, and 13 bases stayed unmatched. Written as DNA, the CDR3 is TGTGCCAGCAGACCCACGGGACAGGGTCCTCAAGGCTACACCTTC. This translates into CASRPTGQGPQGYTF.

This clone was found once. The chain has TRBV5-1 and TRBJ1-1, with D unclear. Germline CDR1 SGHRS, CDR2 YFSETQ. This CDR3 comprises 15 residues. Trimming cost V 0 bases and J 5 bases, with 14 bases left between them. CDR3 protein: CASSLVAARETEAFF. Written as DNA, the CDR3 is TGCGCCAGCAGCTTGGTGGCGGCGCGGGAGACTGAAGCTTTCTTT.

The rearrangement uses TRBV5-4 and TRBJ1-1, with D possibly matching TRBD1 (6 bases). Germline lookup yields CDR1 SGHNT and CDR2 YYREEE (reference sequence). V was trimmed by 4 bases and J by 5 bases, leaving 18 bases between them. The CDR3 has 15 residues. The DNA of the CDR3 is TGTGCCAGCAGCGGGCCTGGGGGCCAGGTGACTGAAGCTTTCTTT. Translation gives CASSGPGGQVTEAFF.

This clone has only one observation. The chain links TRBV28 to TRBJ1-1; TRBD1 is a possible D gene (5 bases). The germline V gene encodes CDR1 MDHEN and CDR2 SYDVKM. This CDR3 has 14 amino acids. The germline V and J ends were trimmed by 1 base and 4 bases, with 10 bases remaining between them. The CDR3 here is CASSLFRVGTEAFF. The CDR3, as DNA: TGTGCCAGCAGTTTATTCAGGGTTGGCACTGAAGCTTTCTTT. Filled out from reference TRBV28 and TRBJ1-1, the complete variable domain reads DVKVTQSSRYLVKRTGEKVFLECVQDMDHENMFWYRQDPGLGLRLIYFSYDVKMKEKGDIPEGYSVSREKKERFSLILESASTNQTSMYLCASSLFRVGTEAFFGQGTRLTVV.

The chain's CDR3 is CASRFDQGAETQYF. The CDR3 DNA follows: TGTGCCAGCAGATTCGACCAAGGTGCGGAGACCCAGTACTTC. J is TRBJ2-5 and V is TRBV5-4; D uncertain. There are 14 residues in the CDR3. Germline V gene sequence: CDR1 SGHNT, CDR2 YYREEE (reference sequence). Trimming removed 5 bases from V and 5 bases from J, with 16 bases in between.

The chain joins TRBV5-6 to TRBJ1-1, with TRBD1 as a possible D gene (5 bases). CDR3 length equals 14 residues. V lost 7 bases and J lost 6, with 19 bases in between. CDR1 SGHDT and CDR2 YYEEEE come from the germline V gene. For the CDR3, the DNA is TGTGCCAGCGCCATGGGGCCTGGGGAGGCTGAAGCTTTCTTT. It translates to CASAMGPGEAEAFF.

This CDR3 is CASRSTGTRRNEQFF. The CDR3 region has the DNA TGTGCCAGCAGGAGTACCGGGACTCGGCGTAATGAGCAGTTCTTC. This rearrangement joins TRBV28 to TRBJ2-1; D perhaps matches TRBD2 (6 bases). Germline loops: CDR1 MDHEN, CDR2 SYDVKM. The ends were cut back, 6 bases at V and 7 bases at J, with 19 bases in the middle. The CDR3 is made up of 15 amino acids.

The CDR3 nucleotides are TGTGCCAGCAGCCCCCAAGCGAGGGTCGATACGCAGTATTTT. It encodes CASSPQARVDTQYF. J is TRBJ2-3 and V is TRBV7-3, with a weak D call TRBD2 (5 bases). V shed 5 bases and J shed 6 bases, with 15 bases lying between them. Looked up from germline, CDR1 is SGHTA and CDR2 is FQGTGA. The CDR3 contains 14 residues.

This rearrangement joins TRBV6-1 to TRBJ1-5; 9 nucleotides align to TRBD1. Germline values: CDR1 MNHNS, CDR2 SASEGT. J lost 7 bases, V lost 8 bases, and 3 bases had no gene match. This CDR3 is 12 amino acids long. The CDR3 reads CASGGQGQPQHF. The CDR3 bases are TGTGCCAGCGGGGGACAGGGCCAGCCCCAGCATTTT.

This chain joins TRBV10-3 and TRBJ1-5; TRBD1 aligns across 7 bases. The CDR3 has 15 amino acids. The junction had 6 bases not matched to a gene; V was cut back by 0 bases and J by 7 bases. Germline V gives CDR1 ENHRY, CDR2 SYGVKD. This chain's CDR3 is CAISESTGSSQPQHF. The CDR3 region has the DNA TGTGCCATCAGTGAGTCGACAGGGTCCAGCCAGCCCCAGCATTTT.

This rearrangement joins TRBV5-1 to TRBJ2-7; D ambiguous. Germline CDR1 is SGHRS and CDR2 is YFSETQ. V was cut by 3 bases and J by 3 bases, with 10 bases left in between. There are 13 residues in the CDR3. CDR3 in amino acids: CASSYTVNYEQYF. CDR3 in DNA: TGCGCCAGCAGCTACACAGTCAACTACGAGCAGTACTTC.

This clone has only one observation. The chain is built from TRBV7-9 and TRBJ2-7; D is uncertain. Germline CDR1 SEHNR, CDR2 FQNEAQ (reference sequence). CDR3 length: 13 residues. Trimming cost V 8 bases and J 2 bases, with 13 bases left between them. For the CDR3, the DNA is TGTGCCAGCGGCGGCACTACTCCCTACGAGCAGTACTTC. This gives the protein CASGGTTPYEQYF. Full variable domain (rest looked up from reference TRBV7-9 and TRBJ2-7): DTGVSQNPRHKITKRGQNVTFRCDPISEHNRLYWYRQTLGQGPEFLTYFQNEAQLEKSRLLSDRFSAERPKGSFSTLEIQRTEQGDSAMYLCASGGTTPYEQYFGPGTRLTVT.

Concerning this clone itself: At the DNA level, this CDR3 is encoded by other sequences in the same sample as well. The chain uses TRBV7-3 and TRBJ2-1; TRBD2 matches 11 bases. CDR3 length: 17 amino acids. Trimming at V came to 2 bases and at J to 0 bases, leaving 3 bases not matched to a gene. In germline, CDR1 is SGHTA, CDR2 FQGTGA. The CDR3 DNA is TGTGCCAGCAGCTTACTAGCGGGAGGCCCCTCCTACAATGAGCAGTTCTTC. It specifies CASSLLAGGPSYNEQFF.

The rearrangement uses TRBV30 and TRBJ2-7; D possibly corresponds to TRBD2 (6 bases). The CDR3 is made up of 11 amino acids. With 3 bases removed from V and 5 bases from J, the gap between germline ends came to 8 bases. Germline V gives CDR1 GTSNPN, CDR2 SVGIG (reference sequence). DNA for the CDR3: TGTGCCTGGAGCGGGAGTCACGAGCAGTACTTC. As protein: CAWSGSHEQYF.

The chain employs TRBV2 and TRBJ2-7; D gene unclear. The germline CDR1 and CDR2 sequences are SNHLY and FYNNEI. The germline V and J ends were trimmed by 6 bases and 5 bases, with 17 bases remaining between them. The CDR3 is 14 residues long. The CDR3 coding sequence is TGTGCCAGCAGCAAGGGTTTAAGCTACGACGAGCAGTACTTC. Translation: CASSKGLSYDEQYF.

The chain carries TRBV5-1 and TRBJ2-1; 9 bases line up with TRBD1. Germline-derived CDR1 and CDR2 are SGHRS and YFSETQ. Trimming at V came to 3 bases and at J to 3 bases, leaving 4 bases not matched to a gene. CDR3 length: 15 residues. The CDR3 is CASSSLGQGYNEQFF. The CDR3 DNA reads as TGCGCCAGCAGCTCACTGGGACAGGGCTACAATGAGCAGTTCTTC.

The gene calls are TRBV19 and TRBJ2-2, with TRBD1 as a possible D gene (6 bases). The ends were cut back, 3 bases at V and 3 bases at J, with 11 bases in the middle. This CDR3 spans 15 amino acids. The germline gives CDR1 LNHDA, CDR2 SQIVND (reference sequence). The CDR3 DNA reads TGTGCCAGTAGTATCGTCAGGGGTGACACCGGGGAGCTGTTTTTT. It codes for CASSIVRGDTGELFF.